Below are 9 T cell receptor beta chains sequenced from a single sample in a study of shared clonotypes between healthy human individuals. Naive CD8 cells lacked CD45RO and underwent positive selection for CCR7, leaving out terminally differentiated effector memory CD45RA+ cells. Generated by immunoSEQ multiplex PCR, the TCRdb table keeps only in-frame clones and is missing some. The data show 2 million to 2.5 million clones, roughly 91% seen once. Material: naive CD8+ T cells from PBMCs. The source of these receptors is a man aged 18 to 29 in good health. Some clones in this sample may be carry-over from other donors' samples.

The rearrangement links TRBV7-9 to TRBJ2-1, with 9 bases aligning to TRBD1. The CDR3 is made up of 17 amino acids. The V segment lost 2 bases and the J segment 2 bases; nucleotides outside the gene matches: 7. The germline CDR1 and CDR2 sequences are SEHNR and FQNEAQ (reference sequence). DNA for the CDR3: TGTGCCAGCAGCTTACCCGGAGACAGGGGGACCTACAATGAGCAGTTCTTC. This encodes CASSLPGDRGTYNEQFF.

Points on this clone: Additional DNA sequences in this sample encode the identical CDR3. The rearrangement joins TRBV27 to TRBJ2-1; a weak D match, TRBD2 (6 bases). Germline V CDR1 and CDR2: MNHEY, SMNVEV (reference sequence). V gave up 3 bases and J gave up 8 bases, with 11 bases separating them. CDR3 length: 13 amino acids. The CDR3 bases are TGTGCCAGCAGTTTCGGAGGGCTGGATGAGCAGTTCTTC. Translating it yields CASSFGGLDEQFF.

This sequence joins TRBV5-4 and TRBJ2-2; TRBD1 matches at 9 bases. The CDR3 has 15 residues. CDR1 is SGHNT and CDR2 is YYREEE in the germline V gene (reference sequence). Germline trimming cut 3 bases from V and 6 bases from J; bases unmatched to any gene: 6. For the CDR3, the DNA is TGTGCCAGCAGCTCCCGGGACAGGGCCGCCGGGGAGCTGTTTTTT. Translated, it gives CASSSRDRAAGELFF.

The DNA for the CDR3 is TGCGCCAGCAGCCAGGTGAAGATGGCGGGAGATTCCACCGGGGAGCTGTTTTTT. Protein: CASSQVKMAGDSTGELFF. The J gene is TRBJ2-2, the V gene TRBV4-1; 7 bases map to TRBD2. The CDR3 covers 18 residues. V lost 3 bases, J lost 4 bases, and 14 bases stayed unmatched. Germline V CDR1 and CDR2: MGHRA, YSYEKL.

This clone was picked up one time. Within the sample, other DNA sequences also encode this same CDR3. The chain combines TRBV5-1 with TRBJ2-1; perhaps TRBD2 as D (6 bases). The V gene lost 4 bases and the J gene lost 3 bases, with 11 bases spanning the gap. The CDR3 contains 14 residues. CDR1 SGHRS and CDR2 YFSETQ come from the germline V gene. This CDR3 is CASSLGGLYNEQFF. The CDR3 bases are TGCGCCAGCAGCCTGGGGGGACTCTACAATGAGCAGTTCTTC. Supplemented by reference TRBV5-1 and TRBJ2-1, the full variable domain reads KAGVTQTPRYLIKTRGQQVTLSCSPISGHRSVSWYQQTPGQGLQFLFEYFSETQRNKGNFPGRFSGRQFSNSRSEMNVSTLELGDSALYLCASSLGGLYNEQFFGPGTRLTVL.

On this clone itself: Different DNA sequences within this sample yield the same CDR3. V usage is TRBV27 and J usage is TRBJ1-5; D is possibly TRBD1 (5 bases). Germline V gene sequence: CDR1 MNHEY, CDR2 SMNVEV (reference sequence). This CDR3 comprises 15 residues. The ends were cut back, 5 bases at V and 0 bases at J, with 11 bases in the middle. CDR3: CASSPRGYSNQPQHF. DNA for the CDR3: TGTGCCAGCAGTCCAAGGGGCTATAGCAATCAGCCCCAGCATTTT.

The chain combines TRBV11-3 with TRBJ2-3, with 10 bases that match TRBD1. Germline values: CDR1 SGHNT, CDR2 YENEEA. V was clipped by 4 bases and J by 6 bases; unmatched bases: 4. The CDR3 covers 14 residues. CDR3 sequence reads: CASSSRTGGDTQYF. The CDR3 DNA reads TGTGCCAGCAGCTCCCGGACAGGGGGGGATACGCAGTATTTT. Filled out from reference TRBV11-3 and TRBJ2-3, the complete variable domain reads EAGVVQSPRYKIIEKKQPVAFWCNPISGHNTLYWYLQNLGQGPELLIRYENEEAVDDSQLPKDRFSAERLKGVDSTLKIQPAELGDSAVYLCASSSRTGGDTQYFGPGTRLTVL.

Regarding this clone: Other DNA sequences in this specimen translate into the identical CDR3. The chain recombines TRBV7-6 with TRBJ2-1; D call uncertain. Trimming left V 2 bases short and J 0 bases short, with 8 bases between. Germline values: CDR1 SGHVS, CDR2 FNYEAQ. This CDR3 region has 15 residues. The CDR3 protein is CASSLLAVSYNEQFF. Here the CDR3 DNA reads TGTGCCAGCAGCTTATTGGCGGTCTCCTACAATGAGCAGTTCTTC.

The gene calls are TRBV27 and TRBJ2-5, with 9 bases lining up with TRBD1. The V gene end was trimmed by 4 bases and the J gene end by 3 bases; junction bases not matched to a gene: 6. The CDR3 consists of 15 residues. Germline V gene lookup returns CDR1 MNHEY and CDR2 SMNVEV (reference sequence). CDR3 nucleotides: TGTGCCAGCAGTTCACCGGGACAGGGCAAAGAGACCCAGTACTTC. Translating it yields CASSSPGQGKETQYF.